These 29 T cell receptor beta chains share one sample of origin, sequenced in a study of OX40 agonist ivuxolimab in advanced cancers. Profiling relied on immunoSEQ multiplex PCR, and the TCRdb table lists in-frame clones only, not all of them. Of more than 75,000 clones listed, around 87% are singletons. The specimen comprised CD4+ or CD8+ T cells sorted from blood, sampled in a trial of the OX40 agonist ivuxolimab. The receptors shown here come from an adult with an advanced solid tumor such as melanoma, head and neck, liver or kidney cancer.

The chain is built from TRBV7-9 and TRBJ2-1; 7 bases map to TRBD1. With 2 bases clipped from V and 4 bases from J, the junction kept 5 bases outside the gene matches. The germline V gene has CDR1 SEHNR and CDR2 FQNEAQ (reference sequence). The CDR3 length is 15 residues. The CDR3 sequence: CASSLRGQAYNEQFF. Here the CDR3 DNA reads TGTGCCAGCAGCTTAAGGGGGCAAGCTTACAATGAGCAGTTCTTC.

CDR3 in DNA: TGTGCCATCAGTGAGGGACACTCTGGAAACACCATATATTTT. Protein: CAISEGHSGNTIYF. The rearrangement uses TRBV10-3 and TRBJ1-3; TRBD1 is a possible D gene (5 bases). The CDR3 length is 14 residues. Germline V lookup: CDR1 ENHRY, CDR2 SYGVKD. V dropped 2 bases and J dropped 0 bases, with 5 bases sitting between them.

With respect to this clone: The sample contains more than one DNA sequence encoding this CDR3. V gene TRBV7-2 combines with J gene TRBJ2-7, with D hard to call. Germline V gene sequence: CDR1 SGHTA, CDR2 FQGNSA. CDR3 length: 12 amino acids. The V gene lost 5 bases and the J gene lost 0 bases, with 5 bases spanning the gap. The CDR3 loop reads CASSPSSYEQYF. The CDR3 DNA reads as TGTGCCAGCAGCCCCAGCTCCTACGAGCAGTACTTC.

J is TRBJ2-1 and V is TRBV4-1; 7 positions agree with TRBD2. Germline assignment: CDR1 MGHRA and CDR2 YSYEKL. The V and J ends lost 4 bases and 5 bases, in that order; junction bases with no gene match: 11. This CDR3 spans 16 amino acids. The CDR3 sequence is CASSREGGSRHNEQFF. CDR3 DNA sequence: TGCGCCAGCAGCCGTGAGGGCGGGAGTCGCCACAATGAGCAGTTCTTC.

The chain uses TRBV19 and TRBJ2-7; weak D call: TRBD2 (6 bases). The CDR3 sequence is 14 residues long. Germline CDR1 LNHDA, CDR2 SQIVND (reference sequence). Trimming shortened V by 5 bases and J by 2 bases, and 13 bases separated the two germline ends. The CDR3 here is CASSLGLLTYEQYF. The CDR3 region has the DNA TGTGCCAGTAGTTTGGGACTCCTGACCTACGAGCAGTACTTC.

The J gene is TRBJ1-4, the V gene TRBV19; perhaps TRBD1 as D (6 bases). The V gene lost 5 bases and the J gene lost 5 bases, with 15 bases spanning the gap. This CDR3 is built from 15 residues. Germline CDR1 is LNHDA and CDR2 is SQIVND (reference sequence). The CDR3 coding sequence is TGTGCCAGTAGTGCTCGGACAGTGGGGAATGAAAAACTGTTTTTT. It translates to CASSARTVGNEKLFF. Full variable domain (outside the CDR3, taken from reference TRBV19 and TRBJ1-4): DGGITQSPKYLFRKEGQNVTLSCEQNLNHDAMYWYRQDPGQGLRLIYYSQIVNDFQKGDIAEGYSVSREKKESFPLTVTSAQKNPTAFYLCASSARTVGNEKLFFGSGTQLSVL.

The chain is built from TRBV5-1 and TRBJ2-7; possible D gene TRBD2, 5 bases. This CDR3 has 13 amino acids. Trimming shortened V by 0 bases and J by 6 bases, and 10 bases separated the two germline ends. Germline V gives CDR1 SGHRS, CDR2 YFSETQ. The CDR3 region has the DNA TGCGCCAGCAGCTTGGAGGCAGGACTCGAGCAGTACTTC. This translates into CASSLEAGLEQYF.

Turning to this clone: Different DNA sequences within this sample yield the same CDR3. The chain carries TRBV5-4 and TRBJ1-2, with D unclear. Looked up from germline, CDR1 is SGHNT and CDR2 is YYREEE (reference sequence). Trimming left V 0 bases short and J 4 bases short, with 1 base between. This CDR3 has 11 amino acids. This CDR3 is CASSLGYGYTF. The CDR3 bases are TGTGCCAGCAGCTTGGGCTATGGCTACACCTTC.

This chain connects TRBV25-1 to TRBJ2-5; TRBD1 or TRBD2 may be the D gene (6 bases each). Germline V gene sequence: CDR1 MGHDK, CDR2 SYGVNS. The length of the CDR3 is 17 residues. V was pared by 4 bases and J by 4 bases, with 22 bases between. The CDR3 is CASSGPLGGRYGETQYF. In DNA, the CDR3 is TGTGCCAGCAGTGGACCACTAGGGGGGCGTTACGGAGAGACCCAGTACTTC. Using reference TRBV25-1 and TRBJ2-5 for the parts outside the CDR3, the full variable domain is EADIYQTPRYLVIGTGKKITLECSQTMGHDKMYWYQQDPGMELHLIHYSYGVNSTEKGDLSSESTVSRIRTEHFPLTLESARPSHTSQYLCASSGPLGGRYGETQYFGPGTRLLVL.

The chain uses TRBV6-1 and TRBJ2-3, with 7 bases fitting TRBD2. Trimming took 5 bases from V and 1 from J; bases not matched to a gene: 6. CDR3 length equals 15 residues. Germline CDR1 is MNHNS and CDR2 is SASEGT. CDR3 nucleotides: TGTGCCAGCAGTTGGCTCAGCGGGGGCACAGATACGCAGTATTTT. It is translated as CASSWLSGGTDTQYF.

The rearrangement links TRBV6-5 to TRBJ1-5; D gene ambiguous. CDR3 length: 15 amino acids. Germline lookup yields CDR1 MNHEY and CDR2 SVGAGI. Trimming removed 4 bases at V and 3 bases at J, with 13 bases between. The CDR3 nucleotides read TGTGCCAGCAGTTCCGTCGGCCTGGTCAATCAGCCCCAGCATTTT. It codes for CASSSVGLVNQPQHF.

The chain employs TRBV5-1 and TRBJ1-4, with 8 bases fitting TRBD1. V shed 4 bases and J 8 bases; nucleotides not matched to a gene: 7. There are 14 residues in the CDR3. CDR1 and CDR2 from the germline V gene are SGHRS and YFSETQ. The CDR3 DNA sequence: TGCGCCAGCAGCCCAGGGGGCTTAGGGGAAAAACTGTTTTTT. Its protein is CASSPGGLGEKLFF.

This chain uses TRBV5-1 with TRBJ2-1; 8 nucleotides match TRBD1. V shed 0 bases, J shed 2 bases, and the junction held 4 bases outside the gene matches. The CDR3 is made up of 16 amino acids. Germline CDR1 SGHRS, CDR2 YFSETQ. Here the CDR3 DNA reads TGCGCCAGCAGCTTGGCACCGGGACAGGCCTACAATGAGCAGTTCTTC. It translates to CASSLAPGQAYNEQFF.

For this clone: Other DNA sequences in the same sample also yield this CDR3. The rearrangement uses TRBV4-3 and TRBJ2-7; 16 nucleotides match TRBD2. Per germline, CDR1 LGHNA and CDR2 YSLEER. The CDR3 is 18 amino acids. J was trimmed by 2 bases and V by 1 base; bases with no gene match: 5. CDR3 sequence: CASSQAGTSGRATYEQYF. The CDR3 coding sequence is TGCGCCAGCAGCCAAGCTGGGACTAGCGGGAGGGCGACCTACGAGCAGTACTTC.

This rearrangement joins TRBV7-3 to TRBJ2-7, with 11 bases aligning to TRBD2. The CDR3 is made up of 14 amino acids. CDR1 is SGHTA, CDR2 FQGTGA, per germline. The junction had 3 bases not matched to a gene; V was cut back by 2 bases and J by 6 bases. This CDR3 reads CASSLGLAGGEQYF. As DNA, the CDR3 is TGTGCCAGCAGCTTAGGTCTAGCGGGAGGCGAGCAGTACTTC.

V is TRBV29-1 and J is TRBJ2-5; D ambiguous. CDR1 is SQVTM, CDR2 ANQGSEA, per germline. Trimming cost V 1 base and J 4 bases, with 10 bases left between them. The CDR3 runs to 13 residues. CDR3 in DNA: TGCAGCGTTGAAGGGGGTTCCCGAGAGACCCAGTACTTC. It specifies CSVEGGSRETQYF.

The V and J genes are TRBV7-6 and TRBJ2-1, with a tentative D call TRBD1 (6 bases). V was clipped by 2 bases and J by 5 bases, with 13 bases between them. The CDR3 runs 15 residues. CDR1 SGHVS and CDR2 FNYEAQ come from the germline V gene. The chain's CDR3 is CASSLRGGYDNEQFF. For the CDR3, the DNA is TGTGCCAGCAGCTTACGAGGGGGTTACGACAATGAGCAGTTCTTC.

The gene calls are TRBV6-1 and TRBJ1-1, with D possibly TRBD1 on 5 matching bases. The V gene's germline CDR1 is MNHNS and CDR2 SASEGT. V lost 3 bases and J lost 3, with 17 bases in between. There are 16 residues in the CDR3. The DNA for the CDR3 is TGTGCCAGCAGTGATGGCGGGGGTGTGGGCTACACTGAAGCTTTCTTT. Its translation is CASSDGGGVGYTEAFF.

The V call is TRBV29-1, the J call TRBJ1-4, with D possibly matching TRBD1 (5 bases). V was trimmed by 4 bases and J by 0 bases, leaving 9 bases between them. CDR3 length equals 14 residues. Germline V gene data show CDR1 as SQVTM and CDR2 as ANQGSEA. CDR3 DNA: TGCAGCGTTGTTGGGGCAGCAACTAATGAAAAACTGTTTTTT. This codes for CSVVGAATNEKLFF.

This chain connects TRBV6-6 to TRBJ2-3, with 7 nucleotides matching TRBD2. The V segment lost 5 bases and the J segment 3 bases; nucleotides outside the gene matches: 8. The germline CDR1 and CDR2 sequences are MNHNY and SVGAGI (reference sequence). The CDR3 runs 15 residues. This chain's CDR3 is CASSPPGLRTDTQYF. The CDR3 DNA follows: TGTGCCAGCAGTCCTCCGGGACTACGAACAGATACGCAGTATTTT.

The chain employs TRBV7-9 and TRBJ1-4, with 11 nucleotides matching TRBD1. Trimming at V came to 4 bases and at J to 7 bases, leaving 5 bases not matched to a gene. Germline CDR1 is SEHNR and CDR2 is FQNEAQ (reference sequence). This CDR3 is built from 15 residues. The CDR3 loop is CASSSSGTGGEKLFF. For the CDR3, the DNA is TGTGCCAGCAGCTCCTCCGGGACAGGGGGTGAAAAACTGTTTTTT.

The chain links TRBV6-5 to TRBJ2-1; 9 bases map to TRBD2. The CDR3 is made up of 16 amino acids. The germline CDR1 and CDR2 sequences are MNHEY and SVGAGI. The J segment lost 6 bases and the V segment lost 0 bases, leaving 6 bases of the junction unmatched. The chain's CDR3 is CASSYSRLAGPNEQFF. The CDR3 nucleotides read TGTGCCAGCAGTTACTCGAGGCTAGCGGGGCCCAATGAGCAGTTCTTC.

The chain uses TRBV7-9 and TRBJ2-5; TRBD1 agrees at 9 bases. The V gene's germline CDR1 is SEHNR and CDR2 FQNEAQ (reference sequence). The CDR3 loop spans 14 amino acids. The J segment lost 5 bases and the V segment lost 7 bases, leaving 8 bases of the junction unmatched. The CDR3 here is CASTNMGTGETQYF. For the CDR3, the DNA is TGTGCCAGCACCAACATGGGGACAGGGGAGACCCAGTACTTC. Full variable domain (missing parts from reference TRBV7-9 and TRBJ2-5): DTGVSQNPRHKITKRGQNVTFRCDPISEHNRLYWYRQTLGQGPEFLTYFQNEAQLEKSRLLSDRFSAERPKGSFSTLEIQRTEQGDSAMYLCASTNMGTGETQYFGPGTRLLVL.

This chain uses TRBV7-9 with TRBJ1-1; TRBD1 might be the D (5 bases). Germline V gene data show CDR1 as SEHNR and CDR2 as FQNEAQ (reference sequence). The CDR3 loop spans 11 amino acids. The V gene lost 3 bases and the J gene lost 10 bases, with 9 bases spanning the gap. The CDR3 protein is CASSFDSLAFF. CDR3 bases: TGTGCCAGCAGCTTCGACAGTCTAGCTTTCTTT.

This chain connects TRBV18 to TRBJ2-5; D might be TRBD2 (5 bases). This CDR3 has 12 amino acids. The germline CDR1 and CDR2 sequences are KGHSH and LQKENI. V was clipped by 6 bases and J by 4 bases, with 9 bases between them. The CDR3 spells CASSDYPETQYF. CDR3 sequence (DNA): TGTGCCAGCTCCGACTACCCAGAGACCCAGTACTTC.

This clone was detected only a few times. The same CDR3 is also encoded by other DNA sequences in this sample. This chain's CDR3 is CATSRGGRDNQPQHF. The CDR3 region has the DNA TGTGCCACCAGCAGAGGCGGAAGGGACAATCAGCCCCAGCATTTT. The V gene is TRBV15, the J gene TRBJ1-5; D not certain. Looked up from germline, CDR1 is LNHNV and CDR2 is YYDKDF (reference sequence). The CDR3 is 15 amino acids. Trimming took off 1 base at V and 3 bases at J, with 10 bases between the two ends.

The chain employs TRBV6-6 and TRBJ2-7; the D gene is possibly TRBD1 (6 bases). Trimming removed 5 bases at V and 3 bases at J, with 11 bases between. Germline lookup yields CDR1 MNHNY and CDR2 SVGAGI (reference sequence). This CDR3 spans 13 amino acids. This chain's CDR3 is CASSPRTDYEQYF. The CDR3 coding sequence is TGTGCCAGCAGTCCTCGGACAGACTACGAGCAGTACTTC.

The V gene is TRBV29-1, the J gene TRBJ2-7; a weak D match, TRBD1 (6 bases). Germline-derived CDR1 and CDR2 are SQVTM and ANQGSEA. This CDR3 has 13 amino acids. The ends were cut back, 3 bases at V and 2 bases at J, with 11 bases in the middle. The CDR3, as DNA: TGCAGCGTTGAGGCAGGGGACCCCTACGAGCAGTACTTC. Protein sequence: CSVEAGDPYEQYF.

V gene TRBV11-1 combines with J gene TRBJ2-1; possibly TRBD1 for D (6 bases). V lost 5 bases, J lost 6 bases, and 14 bases lay in between. Germline CDR1 SGHAT, CDR2 FQDESV (reference sequence). The CDR3 is made up of 14 amino acids. The CDR3 sequence: CASSATTGSNEQFF. In nucleotides, the CDR3 is TGTGCCAGCAGCGCAACTACAGGGTCCAATGAGCAGTTCTTC.